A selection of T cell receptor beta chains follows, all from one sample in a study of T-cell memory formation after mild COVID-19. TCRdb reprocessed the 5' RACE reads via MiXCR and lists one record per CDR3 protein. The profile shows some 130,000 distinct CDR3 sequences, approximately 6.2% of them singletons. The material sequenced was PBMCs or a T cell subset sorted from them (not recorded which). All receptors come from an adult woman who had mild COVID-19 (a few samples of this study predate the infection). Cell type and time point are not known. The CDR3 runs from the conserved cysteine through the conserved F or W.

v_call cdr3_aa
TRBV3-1 CASSHPSGFTGGLRSFF
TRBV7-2 CASSFATGTGYTF
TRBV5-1 CASQQAPSGSGSYEQYF
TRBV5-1 CASSLLSWGDTDTQYF
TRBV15 CATSGLEAKNIQYF
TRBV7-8 CASSIRTSGSYNEQFF
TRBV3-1 CASGGLAQETQYF
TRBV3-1 CASSQWGNEQYF
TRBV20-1 CSATSGSAYEQYF
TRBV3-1 CASSQGYEQYF
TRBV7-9 CASSLRDTSYEQYF
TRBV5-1 CASRPGTANYGYTF
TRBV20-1 CSASIPGDTEAFF
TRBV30 CAWTAQTFYGYTF
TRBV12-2 CASRPWPDGREAFF
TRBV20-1 CSAHPQGPRYNEQFF
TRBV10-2 CASRPGGRSYNEQFF
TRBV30 CACHMSGASTDTQYF
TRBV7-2 CASKLAGGGPPDTQYF
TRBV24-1 CATSQVTNEYNEQFF
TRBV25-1 CASSDHASGANVLTF
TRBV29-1 CSVQGQPDGDTQYF
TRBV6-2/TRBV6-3 CASREGGVNIQYF
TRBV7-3 CASSPTRVGSYNEQFF
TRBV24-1 CATSALNEQFF
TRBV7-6 CASTPGSYEQYF
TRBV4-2 CASSHWTGDGYTF
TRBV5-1 CASRQQGPQETQYF
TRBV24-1 CATSDPSGGSYIGEQFF
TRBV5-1 CASSWGDRNYNEQFF
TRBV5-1 CASSPGVLDYEQYF
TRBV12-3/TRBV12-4 CASSYGTTETQYF
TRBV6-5 CASSSPLREDWQETQYF
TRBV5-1 CASIQRGGQETQYF
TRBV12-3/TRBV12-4 CSSSFQQGRHYEQYF
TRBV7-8 CASSPRRVTAYEQYF
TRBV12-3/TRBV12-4 CASNLRGPNTGELFF
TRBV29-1 CSAVGGLLSEQYF
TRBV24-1 CATSDWRARTDTQYF
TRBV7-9 CASSLADLYEQYF
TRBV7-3 CASSQMDRAEQYF
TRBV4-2 CASSQPGQGGEQYF
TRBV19 CASSAHTSGGYNEQFF
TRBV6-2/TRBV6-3 CASSPTGGAYGYTF
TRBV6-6 CASSTDSNRNTEAFF
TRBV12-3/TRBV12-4 CASSPPRGAQGNQPQHF
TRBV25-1 CASRQTGALNEKLFF
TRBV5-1 CASSLAPSGRATNTGELFF
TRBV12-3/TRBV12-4 CASSPRGGSAQQPQHF
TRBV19 CASSIDRADTQYF
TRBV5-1 CASSLTPRSGYNEAFF
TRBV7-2 CASSLRLAGGPYEQYF
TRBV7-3 CASSPSADNEQLF